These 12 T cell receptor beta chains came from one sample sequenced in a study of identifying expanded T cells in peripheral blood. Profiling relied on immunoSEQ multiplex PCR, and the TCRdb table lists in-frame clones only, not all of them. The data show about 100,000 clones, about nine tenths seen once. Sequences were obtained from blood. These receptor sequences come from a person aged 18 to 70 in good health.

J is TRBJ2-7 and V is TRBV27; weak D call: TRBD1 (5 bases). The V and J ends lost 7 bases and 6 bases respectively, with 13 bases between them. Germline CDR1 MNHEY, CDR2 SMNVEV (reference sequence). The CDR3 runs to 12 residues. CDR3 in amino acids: CASIDRASEQYF. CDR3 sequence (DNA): TGTGCCAGCATAGACAGAGCCTCCGAGCAGTACTTC.

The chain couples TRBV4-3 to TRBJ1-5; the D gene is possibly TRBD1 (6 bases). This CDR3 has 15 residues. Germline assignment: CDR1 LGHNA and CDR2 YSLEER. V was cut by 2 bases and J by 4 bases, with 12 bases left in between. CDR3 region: CASSQNRVRNQPQHF. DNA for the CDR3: TGCGCCAGCAGCCAAAACAGGGTAAGGAATCAGCCCCAGCATTTT.

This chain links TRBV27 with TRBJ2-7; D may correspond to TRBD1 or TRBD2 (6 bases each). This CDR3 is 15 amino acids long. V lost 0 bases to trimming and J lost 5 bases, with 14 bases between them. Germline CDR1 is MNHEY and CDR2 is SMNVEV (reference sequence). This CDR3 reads CASSLSRAGEDEQYF. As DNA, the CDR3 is TGTGCCAGCAGTTTATCGAGGGCAGGGGAGGACGAGCAGTACTTC.

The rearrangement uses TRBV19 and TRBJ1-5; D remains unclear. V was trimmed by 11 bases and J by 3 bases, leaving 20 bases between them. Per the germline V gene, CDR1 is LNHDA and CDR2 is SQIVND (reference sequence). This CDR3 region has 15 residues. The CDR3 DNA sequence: TGTGCCTCCTCGCCAGGCGGGCCATCCAATCAGCCCCAGCATTTT. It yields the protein CASSPGGPSNQPQHF.

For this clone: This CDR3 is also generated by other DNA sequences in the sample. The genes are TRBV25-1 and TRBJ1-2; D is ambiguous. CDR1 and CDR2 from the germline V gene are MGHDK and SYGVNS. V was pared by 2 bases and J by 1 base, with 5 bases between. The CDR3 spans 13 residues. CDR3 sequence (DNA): TGTGCCAGCAGTGAAAGTGGTAACTATGGCTACACCTTC. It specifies CASSESGNYGYTF.

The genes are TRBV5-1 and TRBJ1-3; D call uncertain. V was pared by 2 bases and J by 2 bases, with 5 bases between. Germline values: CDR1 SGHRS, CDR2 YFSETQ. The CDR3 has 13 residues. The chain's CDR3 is CASSFSPGNTIYF. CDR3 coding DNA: TGCGCCAGCAGCTTCAGCCCTGGAAACACCATATATTTT.

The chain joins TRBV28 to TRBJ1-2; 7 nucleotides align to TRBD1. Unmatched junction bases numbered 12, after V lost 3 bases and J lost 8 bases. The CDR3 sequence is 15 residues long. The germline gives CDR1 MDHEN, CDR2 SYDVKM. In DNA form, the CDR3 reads TGTGCCAGCAGTTTTCAGGATACCAGGGGGAAAGGCTACACCTTC. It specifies CASSFQDTRGKGYTF.

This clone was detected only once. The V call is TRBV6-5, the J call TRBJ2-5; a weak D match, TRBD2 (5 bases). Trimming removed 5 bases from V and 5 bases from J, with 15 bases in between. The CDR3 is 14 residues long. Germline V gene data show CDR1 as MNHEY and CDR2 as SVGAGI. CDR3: CASSVVSTGETQYF. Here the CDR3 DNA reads TGTGCCAGCAGTGTGGTCAGTACGGGGGAGACCCAGTACTTC.

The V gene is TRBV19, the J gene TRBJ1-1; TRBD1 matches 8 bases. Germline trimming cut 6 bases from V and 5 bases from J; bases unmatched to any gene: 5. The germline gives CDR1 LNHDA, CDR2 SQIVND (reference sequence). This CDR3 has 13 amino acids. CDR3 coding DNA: TGTGCCAGTAGCACAAACAGGGGGACTGAAGCTTTCTTT. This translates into CASSTNRGTEAFF.

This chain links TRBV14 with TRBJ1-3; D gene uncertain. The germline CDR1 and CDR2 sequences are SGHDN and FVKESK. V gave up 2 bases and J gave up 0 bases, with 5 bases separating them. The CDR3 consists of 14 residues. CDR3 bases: TGTGCCAGCAGCCAACAAGCCTCTGGAAACACCATATATTTT. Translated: CASSQQASGNTIYF. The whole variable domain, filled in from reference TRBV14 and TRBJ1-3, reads EAGVTQFPSHSVIEKGQTVTLRCDPISGHDNLYWYRRVMGKEIKFLLHFVKESKQDESGMPNNRFLAERTGGTYSTLKVQPAELEDSGVYFCASSQQASGNTIYFGEGSWLTVV.

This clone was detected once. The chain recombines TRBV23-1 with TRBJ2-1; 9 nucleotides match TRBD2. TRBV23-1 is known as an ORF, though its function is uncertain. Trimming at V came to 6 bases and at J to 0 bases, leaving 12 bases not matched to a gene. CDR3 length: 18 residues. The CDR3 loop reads CASRRREGRSSSYNEQFF. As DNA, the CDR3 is TGCGCCAGCAGGAGGCGGGAGGGCCGCTCGAGCTCCTACAATGAGCAGTTCTTC.

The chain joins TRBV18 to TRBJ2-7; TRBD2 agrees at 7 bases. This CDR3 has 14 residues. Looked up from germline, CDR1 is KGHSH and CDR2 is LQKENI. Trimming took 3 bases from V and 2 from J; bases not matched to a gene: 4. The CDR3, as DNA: TGTGCCAGCTCACCGACTAGCAGAACCTACGAGCAGTACTTC. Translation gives CASSPTSRTYEQYF.